Listed below are T cell receptor beta chains from one sample, sequenced in a study of siplizumab effects on memory and regulatory T cells. Clones were read by immunoSEQ multiplex PCR, and TCRdb kept only the in-frame ones, dropping some. The repertoire holds about 100,000 clones, with about 91% as singletons. Material: Tregs sorted from blood. The receptors shown here come from a human donor in good health. The CDR3 runs from the conserved cysteine through the conserved F or W. The D gene is left open where the match is weak. The listing skips clone size in some rows; elsewhere it reads once, few, many or a size class.

J	D	size	V	DNA	CDR3
TRBJ2-1	NA	NA	TRBV7-3	TGTGCCAGCAGCTTATCGGCTTCCTACAATGAGCAGTTCTTC	CASSLSASYNEQFF
TRBJ1-1	NA	NA	TRBV19	TGTGCCAGTAGTATAGAGGCCGTTTGGGGGCGCAGGACTGAAGCTTTCTTT	CASSIEAVWGRRTEAFF
TRBJ2-7	TRBD1	NA	TRBV18	TGTGCCAGCTCACCCGGGACAGGGGGGTACGAGCAGTACTTC	CASSPGTGGYEQYF
TRBJ2-1	NA	NA	TRBV7-6	TGTGCCAGCAGCTTATCCGGCAACAATGAGCAGTTCTTC	CASSLSGNNEQFF
TRBJ1-2	NA	NA	TRBV6-6	TGTGCCAGCAGTTACGGGGGTGGCTACACCTTC	CASSYGGGYTF
TRBJ2-1	TRBD1	few	TRBV18	TGTGCCAGCTCACCACCTATGGGACAGGGGTTTGTCCCCGAGCAGTTCTTC	CASSPPMGQGFVPEQFF
TRBJ2-2	NA	NA	TRBV2	TGTGCCAGCAGTGAAAGGCCGGGGTCCGGGGAGCTGTTTTTT	CASSERPGSGELFF
TRBJ2-7	NA	NA	TRBV6-6	TGTGCCAGCAGCATCGAACGGACAGCTCAGTACTTC	CASSIERTAQYF
TRBJ2-1	TRBD2	NA	TRBV19	TGTGCCAGTAGGACTAGCTCGTCCTACAATGAGCAGTTCTTC	CASRTSSSYNEQFF
TRBJ2-7	NA	NA	TRBV7-9	TGTGCCAGCAGCCCCACCCGTGGAAGACAGTACTTC	CASSPTRGRQYF
TRBJ2-5	TRBD2	NA	TRBV15	TGTGCCACCAGCAGACTAGGAGTAGCGGGAGGGCAAGAGACCCAGTACTTC	CATSRLGVAGGQETQYF
TRBJ2-2	TRBD2	NA	TRBV11-1	TGTGCCAGCAGCCCCGGGACTAGCGGGAGAACCGGGGAGCTGTTTTTT	CASSPGTSGRTGELFF
TRBJ2-7	NA	NA	TRBV7-5	TGTGCCAGAAGCTTGTATCGGTACCGGGGGCGAAATTACTACGAGCAGTACTTC	CARSLYRYRGRNYYEQYF
TRBJ2-1	NA	NA	TRBV2	TGTGCCAGCACCCTCGGGACCATGGGAGTGGAGCAGTTCTTC	CASTLGTMGVEQFF
TRBJ1-5	TRBD1	NA	TRBV11-2	TGTGCCAGCAGCTGGGGGACAGGGGCCACCAATCAGCCCCAGCATTTT	CASSWGTGATNQPQHF
TRBJ2-7	NA	NA	TRBV28	TGTGCCAGCAGTTTGGACCGTCCGGGGAAGTACGAGCAGTACTTC	CASSLDRPGKYEQYF
TRBJ2-2	NA	NA	TRBV10-2	TGCGCCAGCAGTTTTACTACCGGGGAGCTGTTTTTT	CASSFTTGELFF
TRBJ1-1	TRBD1	few	TRBV29-1	TGCAGCGGGGGGGACAGAATGAACACTGAAGCTTTCTTT	CSGGDRMNTEAFF
TRBJ1-2	TRBD1	NA	TRBV27	TGTGCCAGCAGACGGGCGGACAGGGAAAATGGTGGCTACACCTTC	CASRRADRENGGYTF
TRBJ2-1	TRBD2	NA	TRBV5-6	TGTGCCAGCAGCTTGGAAAGACTAGCGGGAGTTTTGTATGAGCAGTTCTTC	CASSLERLAGVLYEQFF
TRBJ2-7	NA	NA	TRBV19	TGTGCCAGTAGTTCGCTGGGAGCGGGACAATCACTGTCCTACGAGCAGTACTTC	CASSSLGAGQSLSYEQYF
TRBJ2-2	NA	NA	TRBV1	TGCACCAGCAGCCTCCCCGTGGCAGGGGATAACGGGGAGCTGTTTTTT	CTSSLPVAGDNGELFF
TRBJ2-1	TRBD2	NA	TRBV11-2	TGTGCCAGCAGCTTAGGTCTAGCGGGAGGTATCCATGAGCAGTTCTTC	CASSLGLAGGIHEQFF
TRBJ2-7	NA	once	TRBV6-1	TGTGCCAGCAGTAGTAACGCAAACGAGCAGTACTTC	CASSSNANEQYF
TRBJ2-5	NA	NA	TRBV2	TGTGCCAGCAGTTGGACGTCAGAGACCCAGTACTTC	CASSWTSETQYF
TRBJ2-3	TRBD2	few	TRBV19	TGTGCCAGTAGTATAGCCCTGGGACTAGCGGGAGGGCCGGAGTCAGATACGCAGTATTTT	CASSIALGLAGGPESDTQYF
TRBJ2-7	TRBD2	NA	TRBV28	TGTGCCAGCAGTTTATTGAGTAGCGGGAGATCCCTACGCGAGCAGTACTTC	CASSLLSSGRSLREQYF
TRBJ1-5	TRBD1	once	TRBV2	TGTGCCAGCAAGCGAGACAGGGATCAGCCCCAGCATTTT	CASKRDRDQPQHF
TRBJ1-2	NA	NA	TRBV28	TGTGCCAGCAGGGGAACAGGGCGCGGAGGCTACACCTTC	CASRGTGRGGYTF
TRBJ2-3	NA	NA	TRBV6-1	TGTGCCAGCAGTGATCAGGGGAGCACAGATACGCAGTATTTT	CASSDQGSTDTQYF
TRBJ1-1	NA	NA	TRBV7-9	TGTGCCAGCAGCTTAGTGCTGGGAATCGGTTGGGTCCCTGAAGCTTTCTTT	CASSLVLGIGWVPEAFF
TRBJ2-1	NA	once	TRBV7-2	TGTGCCAGCACCTTAGTATCGAAAGTTAATGAGCAGTTCTTC	CASTLVSKVNEQFF
TRBJ1-2	NA	NA	TRBV7-2	TGTGCCAGCAGCTTTTGGGCCAGCGCTAACTATGGCTACACCTTC	CASSFWASANYGYTF
TRBJ1-3	NA	NA	TRBV6-5	TGTGCCAGCACCGACCGTCGGGCCATATATTTT	CASTDRRAIYF
TRBJ2-7	NA	NA	TRBV5-1	TGCGCCAGCAGCCCCCGGGCAGGGGGGACCTACGAGCAGTACTTC	CASSPRAGGTYEQYF
TRBJ1-2	TRBD1	NA	TRBV11-2	TGTGCCAGCAGCTCTTCCGGACAGGGGGTCTACACCTTC	CASSSSGQGVYTF
TRBJ2-7	NA	NA	TRBV9	TGTGCCAGCAGCGTCGCGGGGCACTCCTACGAGCAGTACTTC	CASSVAGHSYEQYF
TRBJ2-3	NA	NA	TRBV6-1	TGTGCCAGCAGTGAAGCGGTATTCCCTCCGGGGGATACGCAGTATTTT	CASSEAVFPPGDTQYF
TRBJ1-4	NA	NA	TRBV5-1	TGCGCCAGCAGCTTGGCGGCCAGAGAAAAACTGTTTTTT	CASSLAAREKLFF
TRBJ1-1	NA	NA	TRBV6-1	TGTGCCAGCAGTGAAGTGGTTGAAGCTTTCTTT	CASSEVVEAFF
TRBJ2-3	TRBD2	NA	TRBV11-2	TGTGCCAGCAGCTTATTTTTGCGCCTAGCGGGAGATACGCAGTATTTT	CASSLFLRLAGDTQYF
TRBJ2-7	TRBD1	NA	TRBV29-1	TGCAGCGTTGCTAGGACAGGGGGCGACGAGCAGTACTTC	CSVARTGGDEQYF
TRBJ2-3	TRBD1	NA	TRBV9	TGTGCCAGCAGCCCACAGGGGGCGCAAGCAGATACGCAGTATTTT	CASSPQGAQADTQYF
TRBJ2-1	TRBD2	NA	TRBV27	TGTGCCAGCAGTTTACGGCGGGAGAGCTCCTACAATGAGCAGTTCTTC	CASSLRRESSYNEQFF
TRBJ2-5	NA	NA	TRBV6-6	TGTGCCAGCAGTTACTCGTGGGGCCATCAAGAGACCCAGTACTTC	CASSYSWGHQETQYF
TRBJ2-1	NA	once	TRBV10-3	TGTGCCATCAGTCCGGGACGGTACAATGAGCAGTTCTTC	CAISPGRYNEQFF
TRBJ2-1	NA	NA	TRBV27	TGTGCCAGCAGTTTATACGCTAGTTTCTACAATGAGCAGTTCTTC	CASSLYASFYNEQFF
TRBJ2-7	TRBD2	NA	TRBV5-1	TGCGCCAGCAGCGTGGGACTAGCCCTCCACGAGCAGTACTTC	CASSVGLALHEQYF
TRBJ1-1	NA	NA	TRBV18	TGTGCCAGCTCGCCTGAGAGAAAAGCTTTCTTT	CASSPERKAFF
TRBJ2-5	TRBD2	NA	TRBV19	TGTGCCAGTAGAAGACTAGCGGGAGCGGCAGAGACCCAGTACTTC	CASRRLAGAAETQYF
TRBJ2-7	NA	NA	TRBV9	TGTGCCAGCAGCGTAGATCCCCTTTACCCCCCCTACGAGCAGTACTTC	CASSVDPLYPPYEQYF
TRBJ1-3	NA	NA	TRBV7-9	TGTGCCAGCAGTTCGACGGGTCCTGGAAACACCATATATTTT	CASSSTGPGNTIYF
TRBJ2-5	TRBD1	NA	TRBV6-5	TGTGCCAGCGGACAGGGGGCAGTTGTGACCCAGTACTTC	CASGQGAVVTQYF
TRBJ2-3	TRBD2	NA	TRBV18	TGTGCCAGCTCACCCGGGACTAGCGGCACAGATACGCAGTATTTT	CASSPGTSGTDTQYF
TRBJ2-2	NA	NA	TRBV28	TGTGCCAGCAGTTTGCCCAGGCCAAAGGTGGAGCTGTTTTTT	CASSLPRPKVELFF
TRBJ2-5	NA	NA	TRBV29-1	TGCAGCGTTGCACAGGAGACCCAGTACTTC	CSVAQETQYF
TRBJ2-7	TRBD2	NA	TRBV5-1	TGCGCCAGCAGCTTGATAGCGGGATTCGAGCAGTACTTC	CASSLIAGFEQYF